This entry lists 8 T cell receptor beta chains sequenced from one sample in a study of shared clonotypes between healthy human individuals. The table came from immunoSEQ multiplex PCR; TCRdb's copy has only in-frame clones and leaves some out. The sample yields about 710,000 clones, roughly 73% seen once. The sequencing input was memory CD4+ T cells sorted from blood. Subset noted: CD45RA-negative fraction. Every receptor here comes from a woman in her twenties or thirties in good health.

The chain links TRBV9 to TRBJ1-2; D is perhaps TRBD1 (5 bases). V was cut by 4 bases and J by 4 bases, with 14 bases left in between. The V gene's germline CDR1 is SGDLS and CDR2 YYNGEE. The CDR3 totals 14 residues. The CDR3 sequence: CASSPGTAGYGYTF. The CDR3 nucleotides are TGTGCCAGCAGCCCCGGGACGGCCGGCTATGGCTACACCTTC.

The genes are TRBV6-5 and TRBJ2-7, with unresolved D. The germline V gene has CDR1 MNHEY and CDR2 SVGAGI. Trimming stripped 5 bases from V and 2 bases from J, with 13 bases between. CDR3 length equals 14 residues. The CDR3 bases are TGTGCCAGCAGTCCAGATTATCCCCCCTACGAGCAGTACTTC. It encodes CASSPDYPPYEQYF.

The chain is built from TRBV5-1 and TRBJ1-4, with 9 bases that match TRBD1. The V gene end was trimmed by 4 bases and the J gene end by 8 bases; junction bases not matched to a gene: 6. This CDR3 comprises 14 residues. Germline-derived CDR1 and CDR2 are SGHRS and YFSETQ. The CDR3 coding sequence is TGCGCCAGCAGCCTAGGACAGGGGCCCGAAAAACTGTTTTTT. Encoded protein: CASSLGQGPEKLFF.

This chain uses TRBV2 with TRBJ1-4; D call uncertain. Germline loops: CDR1 SNHLY, CDR2 FYNNEI. The ends were cut back, 8 bases at V and 8 bases at J, with 12 bases in the middle. The CDR3 runs 12 residues. For the CDR3, the DNA is TGTGCCAGCTCAGCCTCCAAGGAAAAACTGTTTTTT. Its protein is CASSASKEKLFF.

This clone has only a few counts. This CDR3 is also generated by other DNA sequences in the sample. The J gene is TRBJ1-2, the V gene TRBV6-1; D gene unclear. Germline CDR1 is MNHNS and CDR2 is SASEGT. The V gene lost 5 bases and the J gene lost 4 bases, with 8 bases spanning the gap. The CDR3 covers 12 residues. As DNA, the CDR3 is TGTGCCAGCAGTCGCGGCGCCTATGGCTACACCTTC. Its protein product is CASSRGAYGYTF.

This chain joins TRBV4-1 and TRBJ1-2; a weak D match, TRBD1 (5 bases). V was pared by 1 base and J by 4 bases, with 10 bases between. Germline CDR1 is MGHRA and CDR2 is YSYEKL. This CDR3 contains 14 residues. As DNA, the CDR3 is TGCGCCAGCAGCCAAGGCCGACAGACCTATGGCTACACCTTC. This encodes CASSQGRQTYGYTF.

The chain joins TRBV6-1 to TRBJ2-7; D might be TRBD2 (6 bases). The V gene lost 2 bases and the J gene lost 2 bases, with 13 bases spanning the gap. The germline CDR1 and CDR2 sequences are MNHNS and SASEGT. The CDR3 is 15 amino acids. CDR3 DNA sequence: TGTGCCAGCAGTGAACGAGTGGAGCGGGCCTACGAGCAGTACTTC. It specifies CASSERVERAYEQYF.

This clone was picked up many times. The chain is built from TRBV9 and TRBJ2-1, with D perhaps matching TRBD2 (5 bases). Trimming shortened V by 3 bases and J by 5 bases, and 18 bases separated the two germline ends. The germline V gene has CDR1 SGDLS and CDR2 YYNGEE. The CDR3 has 16 amino acids. The CDR3 region is CASSALPGSTNNEQFF. CDR3 coding DNA: TGTGCCAGCAGCGCCCTACCGGGATCGACGAACAATGAGCAGTTCTTC.